The rows below give T cell receptor beta chains drawn from one sample of a study of T cell changes during pregnancy in multiple sclerosis. Assay: immunoSEQ multiplex PCR; the TCRdb copy retains only in-frame clones and omits some. The table includes some 37,000 clones, around 92% detected once. The sample consisted of PBMCs (not recorded whether the cells were cultured). These receptors originate from a female donor with multiple sclerosis, enrolled in a pregnancy study. The CDR3 runs from the conserved cysteine through the conserved F or W. A D gene is named only where the DNA matches it firmly. Only some rows state a clone size, as once, few, many or a class for expanded clones.

>TRBD2|NA|TRBV7-8|TRBJ2-1
TGTGCCAGCAGCTTCGGGACTAGCGGTTACAATGAGCAGTTCTTC
CASSFGTSGYNEQFF
>TRBD1|NA|TRBV6-5|TRBJ1-2
TGTGCCAGCAGACCCGGACAGGGAAACTACACCTTC
CASRPGQGNYTF
>TRBD1|once|TRBV7-9|TRBJ2-5
TGTGCCAGCAGCTTCCCAGGGGGTAGCGAGACCCAGTACTTC
CASSFPGGSETQYF
>NA|NA|TRBV2|TRBJ2-5
TGTGCCAGCACCTCGGGACTGGATCGAAAGACCCAGTACTTC
CASTSGLDRKTQYF
>TRBD2|once|TRBV5-1|TRBJ2-5
TGCGCCAGCAGCTTGGCGACGGGAGGGCTCCAAGAGACCCAGTACTTC
CASSLATGGLQETQYF
>NA|once|TRBV11-1|TRBJ1-1
TGTGCCAGCAGCCCGGGATTAATGAACACTGAAGCTTTCTTT
CASSPGLMNTEAFF
>NA|NA|TRBV6-5|TRBJ2-7
TGTGCCAGCACCCTGGGACACGAGCAGTACTTC
CASTLGHEQYF
>NA|NA|TRBV29-1|TRBJ1-1
TGCAGCGTTGGTCTTGGTTTTCCGGGGGCTGAAGCTTTCTTT
CSVGLGFPGAEAFF
>NA|NA|TRBV19|TRBJ1-1
TGTGCCAGTAGTGGACCCTCCGGGAACACTGAAGCTTTCTTT
CASSGPSGNTEAFF
>NA|NA|TRBV28|TRBJ2-1
TGTGCCAGCAGGGATGGACAGCAAGGGGAGTTCTTC
CASRDGQQGEFF
>TRBD2|NA|TRBV27|TRBJ2-7
TGTGCCAGCAGTTTACTACTAGCGGGAGGGGTAAGTGACGAGCAGTACTTC
CASSLLLAGGVSDEQYF
>TRBD1|NA|TRBV11-2|TRBJ1-5
TGTGCCAGCAGCCCGGGGCGGACAGGGGGCAATCAGCCCCAGCATTTT
CASSPGRTGGNQPQHF
>TRBD1|NA|TRBV5-1|TRBJ1-1
TGCGCCAGCAGCCCCGGACAGGGGAACACTGAAGCTTTCTTT
CASSPGQGNTEAFF
>TRBD1|NA|TRBV10-1|TRBJ2-7
TGCGCCAGCAGCTCCGGGACAGCCCAATCCTACGAGCAGTACTTC
CASSSGTAQSYEQYF
>TRBD2|NA|TRBV4-3|TRBJ2-1
TGCGCCAGCAGCCAAGTCAATAGCGGGAGCTATGAGCAGTTCTTC
CASSQVNSGSYEQFF
>NA|NA|TRBV2|TRBJ1-2
TGTGCCAGCAGTGATTATGGGCAGACAATCTATGGCTACACCTTC
CASSDYGQTIYGYTF
>NA|NA|TRBV27|TRBJ2-2
TGTGCCAGCAGCCGAACAGTCGTCACCGGGGAGCTGTTTTTT
CASSRTVVTGELFF
>NA|NA|TRBV27|TRBJ2-5
TGTGCCAGCAGTCACGGACATGAGACCCAGTACTTC
CASSHGHETQYF
>NA|NA|TRBV27|TRBJ1-1
TGTGCCAGCAGTTTATCGGCCGGGGGTAACACTGAAGCTTTCTTT
CASSLSAGGNTEAFF
>NA|NA|TRBV28|TRBJ1-5
TGTGCCAGCAGGATTATACAGGGTTTGGATCAGCCCCAGCATTTT
CASRIIQGLDQPQHF
>NA|NA|TRBV10-1|TRBJ1-3
TGCGCCAGCAAATCAGATGGAAACACCATATATTTT
CASKSDGNTIYF
>NA|NA|TRBV19|TRBJ1-2
TGTGCCAGTACAGATATAGACCTTCTTTATGGCTACACCTTC
CASTDIDLLYGYTF